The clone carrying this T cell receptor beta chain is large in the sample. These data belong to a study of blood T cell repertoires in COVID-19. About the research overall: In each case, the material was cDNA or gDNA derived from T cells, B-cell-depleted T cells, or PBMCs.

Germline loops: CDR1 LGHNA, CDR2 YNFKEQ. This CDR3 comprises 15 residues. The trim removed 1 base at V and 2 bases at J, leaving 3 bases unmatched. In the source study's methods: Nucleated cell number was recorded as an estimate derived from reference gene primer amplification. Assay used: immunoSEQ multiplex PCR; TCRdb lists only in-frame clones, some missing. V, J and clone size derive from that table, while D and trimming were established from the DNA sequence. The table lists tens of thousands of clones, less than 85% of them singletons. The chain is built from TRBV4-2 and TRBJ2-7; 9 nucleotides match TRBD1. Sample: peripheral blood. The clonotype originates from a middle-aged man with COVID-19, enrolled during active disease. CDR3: CASSQGTGATYEQYF. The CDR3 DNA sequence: TGTGCCAGCAGCCAAGGGACAGGGGCTACCTACGAGCAGTACTTC.